This T cell receptor (beta chain) was sequenced in a study of regulatory T cells in long-lasting Graves disease. This CDR3 is built from 15 residues. CDR1 is DFQATT, CDR2 SNEGSKA, per germline (reference sequence). V dropped 2 bases and J dropped 6; count of bases not matched to a gene: 7. CDR3-region Arm-PCR and iRepertoire HTBI primers produced the TCR beta libraries. TCRdb re-called the multiplex PCR reads with MiXCR, one entry per CDR3 protein. The sample shows 500,000 to 800,000 distinct CDR3 sequences, approximately 29% of them seen only once. Time point here: persistent/refractory GD, antithyroid drugs over 5 years with positive TRAb. The TCR library was made from RNA extracted from PBMCs.

The sample here was peripheral blood mononuclear cells (PBMCs), taken when the disease was refractory, from a patient treated with antithyroid drugs. The origin of this receptor is a female donor with Graves disease. The chain recombines TRBV20-1 with TRBJ2-7; 13 bases match TRBD2. The chain's CDR3 is CSARYVGLAGSEQYF. The CDR3 nucleotides read TGCAGTGCTAGATATGTGGGACTAGCGGGATCCGAGCAGTACTTC.